This TCR beta chain was identified in a study of blood T cell repertoires in COVID-19. Cohort placement rested on clinical history that participants reported themselves. How the authors handled the data: Nucleated cell number was recorded as an estimate derived from reference gene primer amplification. Method: immunoSEQ multiplex PCR; TCRdb's copy keeps in-frame clones and lacks some. That table supplies the V and J calls and clone size; D and trimming were determined from the DNA. Counted here are roughly 200,000 clones, around 86% occurring once; the ten biggest clones make up 20% to 25%. J was trimmed by 8 bases and V by 4 bases; bases with no gene match: 7. From germline, CDR1 is LNHDA and CDR2 SQIVND (reference sequence). The CDR3 spans 16 residues.

The TCR originated in a woman in her thirties or forties in a cohort exposed to, infected with or recovered from COVID-19 (not recorded which). The chain is built from TRBV19 and TRBJ2-1; 14 bases align to TRBD2. Sequences were obtained from PBMCs or T cells enriched from blood (not recorded which). CDR3 amino acids: CASSTGLAGAGDEQFF. The CDR3 nucleotides read TGTGCCAGTAGTACGGGACTAGCGGGAGCTGGCGATGAGCAGTTCTTC.